A single sample gave rise to the 9 T cell receptor beta chains below, sequenced in a study of blood T cells in healthy people across ages. Sample-barcoded 5' priming and a J-beta primer mix drove a second PCR of roughly 6 to 12 cycles. TCRdb processed the 5' RACE reads anew with MiXCR; each CDR3 protein has one entry. The profile covers fewer than 1,000,000 distinct CDR3 sequences, with around 43% appearing a single time and roughly 18% taken by the ten largest. Sequences were obtained from blood. All receptors derive from a man between 60 and 75 years old in good health.

The chain recombines TRBV10-3 with TRBJ2-3; the D gene could be TRBD1 or TRBD2 (5 bases each). This CDR3 is 13 amino acids long. Germline V gene sequence: CDR1 ENHRY, CDR2 SYGVKD. V lost 7 bases and J lost 2, with 10 bases in between. The DNA of the CDR3 is TGTGCCATCAACGGGGACCCCACAGATACGCAGTATTTT. Translation gives CAINGDPTDTQYF.

This clonotype was detected only once. The chain employs TRBV2 and TRBJ1-5, with D possibly being TRBD1 (6 bases). Trimming shortened V by 3 bases and J by 3 bases, and 15 bases separated the two germline ends. There are 16 residues in the CDR3. CDR1 is SNHLY, CDR2 FYNNEI, per germline. The DNA for the CDR3 is TGTGCCAGCAGTGACGTGTTTGACAGGCACAATCAGCCCCAGCATTTT. As protein: CASSDVFDRHNQPQHF.

This clonotype has a count of ten or more. The CDR3 loop reads CASGRGAEETQYF. CDR3 nucleotides: TGTGCTAGTGGGCGGGGGGCTGAAGAGACCCAGTACTTC. The chain links TRBV12-5 to TRBJ2-5; 8 bases agree with TRBD2. The CDR3 is 13 amino acids. V was pared by 6 bases and J by 3 bases, with 3 bases of the junction left unmatched. The germline V gene has CDR1 LGHNT and CDR2 FRNRAP.

The chain uses TRBV5-1 and TRBJ1-1; 8 bases align to TRBD1. V lost 6 bases, J lost 0 bases, and 4 bases stayed unmatched. CDR3 length equals 14 residues. The germline V gene encodes CDR1 SGHRS and CDR2 YFSETQ. Written as DNA, the CDR3 is TGCGCCAGCAACCCGACAGGGGTGAACACTGAAGCTTTCTTT. This translates into CASNPTGVNTEAFF.

This clonotype has only one observation. The chain combines TRBV11-2 with TRBJ2-3; D is undetermined. Trimming stripped 4 bases from V and 1 base from J, with 15 bases between. There are 16 residues in the CDR3. CDR1 and CDR2 (germline): SGHAT, FQNNGV. The CDR3 sequence: CASSSWIRRGTDTQYF. CDR3 nucleotide sequence: TGTGCCAGCAGCTCATGGATCAGGAGAGGCACAGATACGCAGTATTTT.

Remarks on this clonotype: One end of the junction does not line up with germline, which may come from a read error. CDR3 sequence reads: CASSYSGRRGYGYTF. CDR3 coding DNA: TGTGCTAGCAGTTACTCGGGACGAAGGGGCTATGGCTACACCTTC. This chain uses TRBV6-5 with TRBJ1-2; D is perhaps TRBD1 (5 bases). CDR3 size: 15 residues. The germline V gene has CDR1 MNHEY and CDR2 SVGAGI.

The chain combines TRBV7-3 with TRBJ1-4; tentatively, D is TRBD1 (6 bases). This CDR3 region has 16 residues. Germline CDR1 and CDR2: SGHTA and FQGTGA. Trimming cost V 5 bases and J 5 bases, with 18 bases left between them. DNA for the CDR3: TGTGCCAGCAGCCCCGGGACATGGGGATTCAATGAAAAACTGTTTTTT. Translated: CASSPGTWGFNEKLFF.

The J gene is TRBJ2-7, the V gene TRBV21-1; the table's D call TRBD1 went unverified against the DNA. TRBV21-1 is recorded as a pseudogene. CDR3 size: 14 residues. The CDR3 is CASSLGQGSLEQYF. CDR3 nucleotides: TGTGCCAGCAGTCTCGGACAGGGGTCCCTCGAGCAGTACTTC.

There are a few counts of this clonotype. The rearrangement joins TRBV9 to TRBJ2-7; TRBD2 might be the D (5 bases). Trimming removed 2 bases from V and 2 bases from J, with 17 bases in between. The CDR3 sequence is 16 residues long. From germline, CDR1 is SGDLS and CDR2 YYNGEE. The CDR3 loop is CASSVRPDAGTYEQYF. In DNA, the CDR3 is TGTGCCAGCAGCGTCCGACCTGATGCCGGGACCTACGAGCAGTACTTC.